This T cell receptor beta chain comes out of a study of control samples from healthy donors and cancer patients. Here immunoSEQ multiplex PCR was the method, and the copy in TCRdb shows in-frame clones only, minus some. The sample shows about 160,000 clones, roughly 94% of them seen only once. Germline loops: CDR1 GTSNPN, CDR2 SVGIG (reference sequence). The CDR3 is 11 residues long. Trimming took 3 bases from V and 4 from J, leaving 5 bases between them. The sample taken for sequencing was PBMCs. The chain couples TRBV30 to TRBJ2-3; D uncertain. The receptor's source is a man aged 60 to 75 with colorectal cancer. This CDR3 is CAWSEADTQYF. The CDR3 DNA reads as TGTGCCTGGAGCGAAGCAGATACGCAGTATTTT.